The 21 T cell receptor beta chains presented below share a single source sample, sequenced in a study of T cells in Graves' hyperthyroidism and ophthalmopathy. Using RNA transcripts as the source, TCR beta CDR3 regions were amplified. Primed by the HTBI set, a first-round RT-PCR was run on the TCR CDR3. TCRdb re-called the multiplex PCR reads through MiXCR, storing one row per CDR3 protein. The sample lists approximately 630,000 distinct CDR3 sequences, 15% to 20% seen once, with 3% to 4% in the top ten. Sequencing was performed on blood. These receptors all come from a woman aged 25 to 39 with Graves' hyperthyroidism.

At least ten counts were recorded for this clonotype. The V call is TRBV20-1, the J call TRBJ1-2; weak D call: TRBD1 (6 bases). This CDR3 comprises 16 residues. Germline loops: CDR1 DFQATT, CDR2 SNEGSKA (reference sequence). The V end was cut by 4 bases, the J end by 0 bases, with 18 bases between. This chain's CDR3 is CSAKISWGAANYGYTF. The CDR3 bases are TGCAGTGCTAAAATTAGCTGGGGGGCTGCTAACTATGGCTACACCTTC.

This clonotype was counted a few times. V and J are TRBV28 and TRBJ1-1; no definite D call. Germline lookup yields CDR1 MDHEN and CDR2 SYDVKM. This CDR3 spans 12 amino acids. V shed 6 bases and J shed 6 bases, with 11 bases lying between them. The CDR3 here is CASSADLSEAFF. The CDR3 coding sequence is TGTGCCAGCAGCGCGGACTTATCTGAAGCTTTCTTT. Combining the CDR3 with reference TRBV28 and TRBJ1-1 gives the whole variable domain DVKVTQSSRYLVKRTGEKVFLECVQDMDHENMFWYRQDPGLGLRLIYFSYDVKMKEKGDIPEGYSVSREKKERFSLILESASTNQTSMYLCASSADLSEAFFGQGTRLTVV.

This clonotype was seen only a few times. The rearrangement links TRBV12-3 or TRBV12-4 to TRBJ2-5; D unclear. The V and J ends lost 7 bases and 3 bases respectively, with 15 bases between them. The CDR3 consists of 14 residues. The CDR3 spells CASNLLRPKETQYF. In DNA, the CDR3 is TGTGCCAGCAACCTATTGAGACCCAAAGAGACCCAGTACTTC.

This clonotype was found a few times. The chain carries TRBV30 and TRBJ1-5; possible D gene TRBD1, 5 bases. V shed 0 bases and J shed 1 base, with 13 bases lying between them. Germline V gives CDR1 GTSNPN, CDR2 SVGIG (reference sequence). The CDR3 covers 16 residues. The CDR3 region is CAWSVQDSYSNQPQHF. Here the CDR3 DNA reads TGTGCCTGGAGTGTACAGGACTCCTACAGCAATCAGCCCCAGCATTTT.

The chain is built from TRBV20-1 and TRBJ2-7; 9 bases are shared with TRBD2. This CDR3 spans 16 amino acids. Germline V gene data show CDR1 as DFQATT and CDR2 as SNEGSKA (reference sequence). V dropped 0 bases and J dropped 2; count of bases not matched to a gene: 8. The CDR3 loop is CSARDLKTSGPYEQYF. The CDR3 nucleotides are TGCAGTGCTAGAGATCTTAAGACTAGCGGCCCCTACGAGCAGTACTTC.

This clonotype was seen ten or more times. The gene calls are TRBV28 and TRBJ2-1; TRBD2 matches at 8 bases. Per the germline V gene, CDR1 is MDHEN and CDR2 is SYDVKM. This CDR3 comprises 14 residues. The V and J ends lost 4 bases and 2 bases, in that order; junction bases with no gene match: 1. CDR3 sequence: CASSSGGAYNEQFF. The CDR3 nucleotides are TGTGCCAGCAGTTCCGGGGGGGCCTACAATGAGCAGTTCTTC.

The sample holds many counts of this clonotype. The gene calls are TRBV6-1 and TRBJ2-5; D is perhaps TRBD1 (5 bases). Germline CDR1 and CDR2: MNHNS and SASEGT. This CDR3 has 11 residues. V was trimmed by 6 bases and J by 4 bases, leaving 6 bases between them. CDR3 in amino acids: CASRGRETQYF. The CDR3 coding sequence is TGTGCCAGCAGGGGGCGAGAGACCCAGTACTTC.

This clonotype was counted at least ten times. The V call is TRBV7-2, the J call TRBJ2-7; TRBD2 might be the D (6 bases). From germline, CDR1 is SGHTA and CDR2 FQGNSA. There are 15 residues in the CDR3. Trimming removed 4 bases from V and 0 bases from J, with 13 bases in between. Here the CDR3 reads CASSYYRDSSYEQYF. The CDR3 nucleotides read TGTGCCAGCAGCTACTACCGGGACTCCTCCTACGAGCAGTACTTC.

This clonotype was observed at least ten times. This sequence joins TRBV7-2 and TRBJ2-3; D ambiguous. This CDR3 is 14 amino acids long. Germline V gene data show CDR1 as SGHTA and CDR2 as FQGNSA. The V end was cut by 4 bases, the J end by 3 bases, with 11 bases between. The CDR3 DNA is TGTGCCAGCAGCTCACCTCCTAGGACAGATACGCAGTATTTT. This codes for CASSSPPRTDTQYF.

In this sample, this clonotype turned up many times. The rearrangement uses TRBV30 and TRBJ2-1; 11 positions agree with TRBD1. Germline V lookup: CDR1 GTSNPN, CDR2 SVGIG (reference sequence). Trimming took 3 bases from V and 9 from J; bases not matched to a gene: 4. This CDR3 is built from 13 residues. The DNA for the CDR3 is TGTGCCTGGAGATGGACAGGGGGCAGTGAGCAGTTCTTC. It yields the protein CAWRWTGGSEQFF.

This clonotype has ten or more counts. The CDR3 DNA follows: TGTGCCAGCACCGACACAGAAGAGGGTGGGGAAAAACTGTTTTTT. It translates to CASTDTEEGGEKLFF. J is TRBJ1-4 and V is TRBV12-3 or TRBV12-4; D unclear. The CDR3 has 15 amino acids. The V gene lost 7 bases and the J gene lost 8 bases, with 20 bases spanning the gap.

This clonotype was seen many times. The J gene is TRBJ2-7, the V gene TRBV7-8; TRBD1 is a possible D gene (6 bases). This CDR3 is 15 amino acids long. Germline assignment: CDR1 SGHVS and CDR2 FQNEAQ. V was shortened by 7 bases and J by 0 bases, with 16 bases between the two germline ends. CDR3: CASTLSLDSSYEQYF. The CDR3 DNA follows: TGTGCCAGCACACTTTCACTGGACAGCTCCTACGAGCAGTACTTC.

This clonotype showed up many times. This chain links TRBV28 with TRBJ2-1; 8 bases fit TRBD2. Germline V gene data show CDR1 as MDHEN and CDR2 as SYDVKM. V gave up 6 bases and J gave up 10 bases; unmatched junction bases: 17. This CDR3 region has 16 residues. DNA of the CDR3: TGTGCCAGCAGGACCCCTTCGGTAGCGGGATCGTACGAGCAGTTCTTC. Translated, it gives CASRTPSVAGSYEQFF.

The table lists this clonotype with a few counts. J is TRBJ2-1 and V is TRBV10-1; D remains ambiguous. Deletions cut 0 bases from V and 9 bases from J, with 6 bases between. CDR3 size: 12 residues. The germline gives CDR1 WNHNN, CDR2 SYGVQD (reference sequence). The CDR3 reads CASSESSGEQFF. DNA of the CDR3: TGCGCCAGCAGTGAGTCGTCGGGTGAGCAGTTCTTC.

This clonotype has a handful of counts. The rearrangement uses TRBV20-1 and TRBJ2-2; D gene ambiguous. Looked up from germline, CDR1 is DFQATT and CDR2 is SNEGSKA (reference sequence). The CDR3 length is 13 residues. V was trimmed by 5 bases and J by 0 bases, leaving 7 bases between them. Here the CDR3 DNA reads TGCAGTGCTCGGACCCCGAACACCGGGGAGCTGTTTTTT. Protein product: CSARTPNTGELFF.

The sample holds many counts of this clonotype. The rearrangement uses TRBV28 and TRBJ2-3; D is possibly TRBD2 (6 bases). The germline CDR1 and CDR2 sequences are MDHEN and SYDVKM. V was pared by 2 bases and J by 9 bases, with 15 bases between. This CDR3 is built from 14 residues. The CDR3 sequence is CASSLTGLANTQYF. For the CDR3, the DNA is TGTGCCAGCAGTTTAACAGGCCTAGCGAACACGCAGTATTTT.

The chain combines TRBV25-1 with TRBJ1-1; D is unresolved. CDR3 length: 13 residues. From germline, CDR1 is MGHDK and CDR2 SYGVNS. The ends were cut back, 3 bases at V and 4 bases at J, with 9 bases in the middle. The CDR3 reads CASSDPGFTEAFF. The DNA for the CDR3 is TGTGCCAGCAGTGATCCGGGGTTCACTGAAGCTTTCTTT.

CDR3 in DNA: TGTGCCAGCAGCTCACAGCGGGATTCCTACAATGAGCAGTTCTTC. Its protein is CASSSQRDSYNEQFF. V gene TRBV7-3 combines with J gene TRBJ2-1; TRBD2 aligns across 7 bases. With V trimmed by 4 bases and J by 1 base, 4 bases remained unmatched. Looked up from germline, CDR1 is SGHTA and CDR2 is FQGTGA. This CDR3 region has 15 residues.

This clonotype was observed at least ten times. This sequence joins TRBV11-2 and TRBJ2-3; 10 positions agree with TRBD1. The CDR3 runs to 16 residues. V lost 5 bases to trimming and J lost 5 bases; unmatched junction nucleotides: 10. Per germline, CDR1 SGHAT and CDR2 FQNNGV. The DNA of the CDR3 is TGTGCCAGCAGCCTCGACAGGGGGCCGTTGGTAGATACGCAGTATTTT. Its protein product is CASSLDRGPLVDTQYF.

Points on this clonotype: One end of the junction is discordant with germline, which a read error may explain. The chain employs TRBV2 and TRBJ2-7, with D possibly being TRBD2 (7 bases). Germline CDR1 and CDR2: SNHLY and FYNNEI. The CDR3 is 12 residues long. CDR3 DNA sequence: TGTGCCAGCAGGGAACAGGGAGGGGAGCTGTACTTC. Translation gives CASREQGGELYF.

This clonotype has a single count. Just one base apart from a much larger clone, this may be a read error. The chain is built from TRBV3-1 and TRBJ2-2; weak D call: TRBD1 (8 bases). The CDR3 length is 15 residues. Germline CDR1 LGHDT, CDR2 YNNKEL (reference sequence). CDR3 in DNA: TGTGCCAGCAGAATACAGGGGGGGAACACCGGGGAGCTGGTTTTT. Its translation: CASRIQGGNTGELVF.